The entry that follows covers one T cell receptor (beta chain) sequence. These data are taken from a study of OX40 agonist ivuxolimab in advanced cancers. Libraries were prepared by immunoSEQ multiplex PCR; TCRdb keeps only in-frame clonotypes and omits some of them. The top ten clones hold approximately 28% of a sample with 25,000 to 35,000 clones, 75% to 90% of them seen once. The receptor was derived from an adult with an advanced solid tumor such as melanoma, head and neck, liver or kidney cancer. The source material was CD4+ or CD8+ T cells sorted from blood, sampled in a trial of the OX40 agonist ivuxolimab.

CDR3 loop: CAIRKTERQETQYF. In DNA form, the CDR3 reads TGTGCCATCAGAAAGACAGAAAGGCAAGAGACCCAGTACTTC. The chain uses TRBV10-3 and TRBJ2-5; D perhaps matches TRBD1 (5 bases). The CDR3 runs to 14 residues. Germline lookup yields CDR1 ENHRY and CDR2 SYGVKD. V shed 6 bases and J shed 2 bases, with 13 bases lying between them.